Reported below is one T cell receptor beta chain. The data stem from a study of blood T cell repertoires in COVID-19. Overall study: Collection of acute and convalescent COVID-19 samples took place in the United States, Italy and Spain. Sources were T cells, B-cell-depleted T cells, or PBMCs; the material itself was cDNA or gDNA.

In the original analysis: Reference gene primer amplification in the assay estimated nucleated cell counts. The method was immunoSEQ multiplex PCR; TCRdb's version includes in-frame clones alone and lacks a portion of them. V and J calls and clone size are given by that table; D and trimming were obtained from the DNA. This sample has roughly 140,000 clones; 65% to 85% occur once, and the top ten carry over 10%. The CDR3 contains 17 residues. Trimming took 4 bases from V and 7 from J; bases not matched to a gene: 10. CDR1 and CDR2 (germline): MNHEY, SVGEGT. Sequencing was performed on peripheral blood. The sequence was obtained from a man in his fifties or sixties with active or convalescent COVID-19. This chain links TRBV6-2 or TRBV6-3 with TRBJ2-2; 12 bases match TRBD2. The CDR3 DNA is TGTGCCAGCAGTTTGACTAGCGGGAGAAGGAAGATCGGGGAGCTGTTTTTT. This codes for CASSLTSGRRKIGELFF.